This T cell receptor (beta chain) was identified in a study of cytomegalovirus exposure and HLA in healthy donors. The study's findings and limits: Confirmation in vitro established that three CMV-associated chains were specific for CMV antigens. A later analysis linked a missense DCLRE1C variant to TCR beta V- and J-gene trimming. In most subjects, TCR beta sequences reportedly gave accurate predictions of HLA-A and HLA-B alleles.

Donors likely had unrecorded immune exposures despite being nominally healthy when sampled. This PCR relied on a set of 60 Vbeta primers and 13 Jbeta primers. The table came from immunoSEQ multiplex PCR; TCRdb's copy has only in-frame clones and leaves some out. The sample has more than 100,000 clones; around 74% are singletons. To note about this clone: Antigen unknown.

The source of this sequence is a woman between 50 and 59 years old in good health and CMV-seropositive. The specimen was PBMCs.

As DNA, the CDR3 is TGTGCCAGCACCCTATCTAGGAGGAACACTGAAGCTTTCTTT. Residues: CASTLSRRNTEAFF. The genes are TRBV6-6 and TRBJ1-1; D not certain. The V gene's germline CDR1 is MNHNY and CDR2 SVGAGI (reference sequence). Deletions cut 7 bases from V and 1 base from J, with 13 bases between. This CDR3 has 14 amino acids.